This T cell receptor beta chain was captured by sequencing in a study of cytomegalovirus exposure and HLA in healthy donors. CDR1 is MNHNS, CDR2 SASEGT, per germline. V gave up 8 bases and J gave up 6 bases, with 14 bases separating them. This CDR3 comprises 13 residues. General study findings and limits: A later analysis linked a missense DCLRE1C variant to TCR beta V- and J-gene trimming. Other equally common chains were less clonally expanded than HLA-associated TCR beta chains, a later analysis showed. On later analysis, the bulk of CMV-associated TCR beta chains appeared to be HLA-restricted.

Vbeta (60) and Jbeta (13) primers were used in the PCR. TCRdb's copy holds only in-frame clones and misses some; the assay was immunoSEQ multiplex PCR. The sample has 35,000 to 45,000 clones, and its top ten clones hold 5.5% to 7%. Healthy donors of bone marrow made up the group. With respect to this clone: Its antigen is unidentified.

The receptor was isolated from a human donor in good health. The sequenced material came from PBMCs. This sequence joins TRBV6-1 and TRBJ1-5; possibly TRBD1 for D (6 bases). The CDR3 bases are TGTGCCAGCGGAAATTTACAGGGTCAGCCCCAGCATTTT. Translated, it gives CASGNLQGQPQHF.